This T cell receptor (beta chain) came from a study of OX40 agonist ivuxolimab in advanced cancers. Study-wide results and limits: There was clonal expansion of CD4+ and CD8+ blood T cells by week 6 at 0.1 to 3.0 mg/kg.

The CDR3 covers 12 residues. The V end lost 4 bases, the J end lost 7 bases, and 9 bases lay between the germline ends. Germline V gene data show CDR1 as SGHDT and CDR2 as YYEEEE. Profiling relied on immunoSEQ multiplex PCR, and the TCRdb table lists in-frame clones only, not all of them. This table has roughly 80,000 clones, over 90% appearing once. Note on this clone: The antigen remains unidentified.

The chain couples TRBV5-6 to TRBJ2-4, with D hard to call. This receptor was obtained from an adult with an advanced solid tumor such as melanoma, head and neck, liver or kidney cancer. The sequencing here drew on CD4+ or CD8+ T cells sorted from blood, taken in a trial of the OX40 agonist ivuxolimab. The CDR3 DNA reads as TGTGCCAGCAGCGGGTCTCGGAACATTCAGTACTTC. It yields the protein CASSGSRNIQYF.